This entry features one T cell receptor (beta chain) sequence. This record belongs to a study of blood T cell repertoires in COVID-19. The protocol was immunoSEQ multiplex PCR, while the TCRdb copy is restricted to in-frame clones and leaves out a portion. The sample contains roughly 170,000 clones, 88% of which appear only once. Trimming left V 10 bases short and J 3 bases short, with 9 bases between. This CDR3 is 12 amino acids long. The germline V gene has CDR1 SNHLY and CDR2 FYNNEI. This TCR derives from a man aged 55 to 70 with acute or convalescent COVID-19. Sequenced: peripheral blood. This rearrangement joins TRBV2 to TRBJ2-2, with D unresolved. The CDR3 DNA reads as TGTGCCACTTCGCGAGACACCGGGGAGCTGTTTTTT. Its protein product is CATSRDTGELFF.